The source of this TCR beta chain is a study of T cell responses to AZD1222 COVID-19 vaccine. On the study more broadly: Second doses at about 4 or about 12 weeks were pooled. Findings and limits, study-wide: Repertoires were collected only later (after the peak T cell response had occurred).

V was pared by 2 bases and J by 8 bases, with 4 bases between. Germline values: CDR1 MDHEN, CDR2 SYDVKM. CDR3 size: 11 residues. This table comes from immunoSEQ multiplex PCR, and its TCRdb copy is limited to in-frame clones, with some not included. Here the sample spans approximately 110,000 clones, 88% being singletons. This clone was observed a few times. Its antigen is currently unknown. This clonotype was sampled from an adult in good health. The sequencing here drew on peripheral blood, taken on day 0 of AZD1222 vaccination. J is TRBJ2-1 and V is TRBV28; unclear D gene. CDR3 coding DNA: TGTGCCAGCAGTTTAGGGTATGAGCAGTTCTTC. Amino acids: CASSLGYEQFF.